The rows below give T cell receptor beta chains drawn from one sample of a study of T-cell reconstitution after alpha-beta-depleted transplantation in children. One entry per CDR3 protein, called by TCRdb with MiXCR from the PCR reads. The sample records roughly 70,000 distinct CDR3 sequences, 4.9% being singletons. The sequences come from PBMCs, mostly from graft donor cells, collected 180 days after TCRalphabeta/CD19-depleted stem cell transplant. The receptors come from a boy less than two years old who had a stem cell transplant for acute myeloid leukemia, so the T cells may come from the graft donor. The CDR3 runs from the conserved cysteine through the conserved F or W. The D gene is left open where the match is weak. A row's size may be missing; if present it is once, few, many or a size class.

>TRBV4-3|-|TRBJ2-2|many|13
CASSPYLPGELFF
TGCGCCAGCAGCCCCTATCTCCCCGGGGAGCTGTTTTTT
>TRBV7-9|-|TRBJ1-4|many|12
CASSLAGAKLFF
TGTGCCAGCAGCCTAGCCGGAGCGAAACTGTTTTTT
>TRBV6-1|TRBD1|TRBJ1-1|once|12
CASRQGALEAFF
TGTGCCAGTCGACAGGGGGCTCTCGAAGCTTTCTTT
>TRBV12-3/TRBV12-4|-|TRBJ1-5|many|14
CASSLRGINQPQHF
TGTGCCAGCAGTTTACGTGGAATCAATCAGCCCCAGCATTTT
>TRBV12-3/TRBV12-4|TRBD1|TRBJ2-7|many|15
CASSIHGQGRYEQYF
TGTGCCAGCAGTATCCACGGACAGGGACGGTACGAGCAGTACTTC
>TRBV7-2|TRBD1|TRBJ2-5|many|14
CASSVGTVQETQYF
TGTGCCAGCAGCGTGGGGACAGTACAAGAGACCCAGTACTTC
>TRBV20-1|-|TRBJ2-1|many|12
CSAPMVYNEQFF
TGCAGTGCCCCGATGGTCTACAATGAGCAGTTCTTC
>TRBV5-1|-|TRBJ2-7|many|12
CASSLEPYEQYF
TGCGCCAGCAGCTTGGAGCCTTACGAGCAGTACTTC
>TRBV20-1|-|TRBJ2-1|many|12
CSARAPLGEQFF
TGCAGTGCTAGAGCCCCCCTCGGTGAGCAGTTCTTC
>TRBV14|TRBD2|TRBJ2-1|many|14
CASSLSGAHNEQFF
TGTGCCAGCAGCCTTAGCGGGGCACACAATGAGCAGTTCTTC
>TRBV7-9|-|TRBJ2-3|-|16
CASSLPGRISTDTQYF
TGTGCCAGCAGCCTCCCCGGACGCATTAGCACAGATACGCAGTATTTT
>TRBV20-1|-|TRBJ1-1|many|10
CSASRGEAFF
TGCAGTGCTAGTCGGGGTGAAGCTTTCTTT
>TRBV7-2|TRBD2|TRBJ2-1|many|18
CASSPGTSGGGRYNEQFF
TGTGCCAGCAGCCCCGGGACTAGCGGGGGGGGACGGTACAATGAGCAGTTCTTC
>TRBV5-1|-|TRBJ2-6|many|15
CASSLDLAGANVLTF
TGCGCCAGCAGCCTCGACCTAGCTGGGGCCAACGTCCTGACTTTC
>TRBV20-1|TRBD2|TRBJ2-3|many|13
CSAGGGAADTQYF
TGCAGTGCAGGCGGGGGGGCCGCAGATACGCAGTATTTT
>TRBV14|-|TRBJ2-7|many|13
CASSYNTGIEQYF
TGTGCCAGCAGCTACAACACAGGGATCGAGCAGTACTTC
>TRBV6-5|-|TRBJ2-5|many|16
CASSYSTGLGQETQYF
TGTGCCAGCAGTTACTCGACGGGTCTGGGCCAAGAGACCCAGTACTTC
>TRBV7-2|-|TRBJ1-3|many|17
CASSLALPPSSGNTIYF
TGTGCCAGCAGCTTAGCCCTCCCTCCGAGCTCTGGAAACACCATATATTTT
>TRBV24-1|-|TRBJ2-6|many|18
CATSDFGRKGSGANVLTF
TGTGCCACCAGTGATTTTGGCAGGAAAGGCTCTGGGGCCAACGTCCTGACTTTC
>TRBV7-2|TRBD1|TRBJ2-7|many|15
CASSPGTGGEYEQYF
TGTGCCAGCAGCCCAGGGACAGGGGGCGAATACGAGCAGTACTTC
>TRBV28|TRBD2|TRBJ2-3|-|16
CASTYGGLGGTDTQYF
TGTGCCAGCACCTACGGGGGGTTGGGGGGCACAGATACGCAGTATTTT
>TRBV20-1|-|TRBJ2-1|many|12
CSASGGANEQFF
TGCAGTGCTAGCGGCGGGGCAAATGAGCAGTTCTTC
>TRBV6-5|-|TRBJ2-5|many|16
CASSYRGGTIRETQYF
TGTGCCAGCAGTTATCGGGGAGGTACCATCCGAGAGACCCAGTACTTC
>TRBV20-1|-|TRBJ2-6|-|12
CSASSGANVLTF
TGCAGTGCTAGCTCTGGGGCCAACGTCCTGACTTTC
>TRBV6-5|-|TRBJ1-5|many|14
CASLREGSLQPQHF
TGTGCCAGTCTGAGGGAGGGAAGCCTTCAGCCCCAGCATTTT
>TRBV13|TRBD1|TRBJ1-2|many|17
CASSRGQERGVNYGYTF
TGTGCCAGCAGCCGAGGACAGGAAAGAGGGGTAAACTATGGCTACACCTTC
>TRBV11-3|TRBD2|TRBJ2-1|many|15
CASSSRGGLGNEQFF
TGTGCCAGCAGCTCGCGGGGGGGCCTTGGGAATGAGCAGTTCTTC
>TRBV20-1|TRBD2|TRBJ2-2|many|19
CSARREVAGGLRGTGELFF
TGCAGTGCTCGACGGGAGGTAGCGGGGGGGCTTCGTGGCACCGGGGAGCTGTTTTTT
>TRBV19|TRBD1|TRBJ2-7|many|14
CASSARDRGYEQYF
TGTGCCAGTAGTGCCCGGGACAGGGGCTACGAGCAGTACTTC
>TRBV12-3/TRBV12-4|-|TRBJ2-3|medium-sized|11
CASSFPPTQYF
TGTGCCAGCAGTTTTCCTCCTACGCAGTATTTT
>TRBV5-1|TRBD1|TRBJ1-4|many|14
CASSFRTGGEKLFF
TGCGCCAGCAGCTTCCGGACAGGGGGCGAAAAACTGTTTTTT